This TCR beta chain was sequenced in a study of T cells in Graves' hyperthyroidism and ophthalmopathy (dated by TCRdb to between 2019 and 2020). General notes on the study: Peripheral blood samples were taken at initial diagnosis, before any treatment was given. The 75 to 100 discovery patients were divided at random into training and test sets in a 7:3 ratio. Once sampling was done, hyperthyroidism patients were given methimazole at a starting dose of 30 mg daily, whereas ophthalmopathy patients were given high-dose intravenous methylprednisolone. The paper reports TCR Vbeta CDR3 sequencing of some 140 peripheral blood samples: approximately 41 ophthalmopathy, some 80 hyperthyroidism and around 17 progressor patients. In addition, the study compared T-cell repertoires in thyroid tissue and in blood from five to seven Graves' hyperthyroidism patients. Prospective prediction of ophthalmopathy was tested in an independent validation cohort consisting of 18 hyperthyroidism patients and around 16 patients who later progressed to ophthalmopathy. To identify distinguishing TCR V-J signatures, a discovery cohort of some 99 patients was used, comprising 43 with Graves' ophthalmopathy and under 60 with stable Graves' hyperthyroidism. What the work shows at the level of the full study, not this receptor alone: Sample size was not statistically predetermined, and investigators were not blinded to group allocation. In validation, progression to ophthalmopathy was predicted by the model with 65% to 71% sensitivity and 72% to 85% specificity, a median of roughly six months before onset. A model built on a 13 V-J signature distinguished ophthalmopathy from stable hyperthyroidism, reaching 87.88% sensitivity and under 84% specificity in cross-validation and 80%/75% in testing. Most expanded thyroid clonotypes (frequency above 0.001) were also found in blood, which suggests that blood repertoires may mirror thyroid immune responses.

A patient counted as having stable Graves' hyperthyroidism if no progression to ophthalmopathy occurred over 18 months of follow-up. Hyperthyroidism patients were aged 18 to 65 years and newly diagnosed, with disease duration of less than 2 months. Any patient with an uncontrolled infection, another autoimmune disease, pregnancy or lactation was excluded. Diagnoses were based on clinical symptoms, serum thyroxine and TRAb, thyroid ultrasound and orbital computed tomography. PBMCs were separated from 8 to 10 ml of fresh peripheral blood using Ficoll-Paque density gradient centrifugation. Total RNA was extracted with Trizol reagent, and quality was checked on an Agilent 2100 Bioanalyzer. This clonotype was detected a few times. Its specific antigen is unknown. Base qualities are missing; no much larger clone stands one base away. The TCR beta CDR3 regions were amplified from RNA transcripts. The first round of RT-PCR for the TCR CDR3 was performed with the HTBI primer set and the Qiagen OneStep RT-PCR kit. Libraries were constructed in a second round of multiplex PCR, after which size selection and purification were performed. The libraries were sequenced on an Illumina HiSeq2000 using paired-end 100 bp reads. Under the source paper's analysis protocol: SOAPnuke was used to process the raw data, with reads discarded if the reads contained adapters or uncalled bases, had a mean Phred below 15, or lacked an exact constant-primer or identifier match. COPE v1.2.5 was used to merge the high-quality paired reads, and each unique nucleotide sequence was defined as a clonotype. MiTCR v1.1 was used to align the clonotypes against IMGT TRBV, TRBD and TRBJ reference segments. Analysis was restricted to V-J combinations with a frequency above 0.0001, which covered roughly 99% of repertoires. A TCS score was defined as the ratio of F50 (clonal expansion) to E x V (chaos), with BLOSUM62-based TCRdist applied between CDR3 peptides within each V-J. Welch's t-statistics and random forest reduced fewer than 600 V-J features to 13, which were used in a naive Bayes classifier (R e1071). TCRdb passed the public sequencing reads through fastp at Q25 and MiXCR, retaining productive beta sequences. Entries that share a CDR3 protein sequence are merged under the most common genes and DNA. TCRdb's processing, not the study's, gives the V and J calls here. Recorded for this sample are about 700,000 distinct CDR3 sequences; 13% to 15% of them occurred a single time. Roughly 10% of the sample goes to the ten largest clones.

For this chain, trimming is 5 bases at the V end and 3 bases at the J end, and the number of junction bases without a gene match is 4. CDR1 and CDR2, looked up from the germline V gene, are SGHTA and FQGNSA. The CDR3 spans 14 residues, from the cysteine through the phenylalanine. The kept DNA is CDR3 alone, 42 bases in frame from the first base. The source is a young woman with Graves' hyperthyroidism. The sample comprised blood. This receptor chain uses TRBV7-2 and TRBJ2-1; 7 middle bases align to TRBD2. The CDR3 region reads CASSPGLLYNEQFF. The bases are TGTGCCAGCAGCCCGGGACTACTCTACAATGAGCAGTTCTTC.